A single sample is the source of the 18 T cell receptor beta chains below, sequenced in a study of cytomegalovirus exposure and HLA in healthy donors. A multiplex PCR was run with 60 Vbeta primers and 13 Jbeta primers. TCRdb's table, derived via immunoSEQ multiplex PCR, lists solely in-frame clones and lacks some. Here the sample spans about 160,000 clones, around 84% being singletons. Sequencing was carried out using PBMCs. Receptors originate from a boy aged 2 to 10 in good health and CMV-seronegative.

With respect to this clone: Other DNA sequences from this sample encode an identical CDR3 as well. The chain links TRBV2 to TRBJ1-2; possible D gene TRBD1, 5 bases. The CDR3 contains 13 residues. V was pared by 5 bases and J by 8 bases, with 15 bases between. Germline V lookup: CDR1 SNHLY, CDR2 FYNNEI. CDR3 sequence reads: CASSLPSGNGYTF. In DNA, the CDR3 is TGTGCCAGCAGTCTTCCTTCAGGGAACGGCTACACCTTC.

The chain links TRBV5-4 to TRBJ2-7; 9 nucleotides match TRBD2. The CDR3 consists of 16 residues. CDR1 SGHNT and CDR2 YYREEE come from the germline V gene (reference sequence). The J segment lost 0 bases and the V segment lost 3 bases, leaving 7 bases of the junction unmatched. The CDR3 region has the DNA TGTGCCAGCAGCTGGGGACTAGCCGCTTACTCCTACGAGCAGTACTTC. It encodes CASSWGLAAYSYEQYF.

This clone has just a few counts. The V gene is TRBV6-1, the J gene TRBJ2-7; 9 nucleotides line up with TRBD1. The CDR3 has 15 residues. The V gene end was trimmed by 4 bases and the J gene end by 0 bases; junction bases not matched to a gene: 4. CDR1 and CDR2 (germline): MNHNS, SASEGT. This CDR3 is CASSVGTGSSYEQYF. The CDR3, as DNA: TGTGCCAGCAGTGTCGGGACAGGGAGCTCCTACGAGCAGTACTTC.

The J gene is TRBJ2-7, the V gene TRBV4-1; 10 nucleotides line up with TRBD2. Trimming took 0 bases from V and 4 from J; bases not matched to a gene: 6. The CDR3 has 16 residues. Germline V gives CDR1 MGHRA, CDR2 YSYEKL. DNA of the CDR3: TGCGCCAGCAGCCAAGAGTCGGTAGCGGGAGGTTACGAGCAGTACTTC. It translates to CASSQESVAGGYEQYF.

The chain couples TRBV25-1 to TRBJ2-5; D gene unclear. The DNA end favors TRBJ2-7, so the J call may be wrong. The CDR3 is 13 amino acids. The germline V gene encodes CDR1 MGHDK and CDR2 SYGVNS. The CDR3 protein is CASSVGSSYEQYF. CDR3 coding DNA: TGTGCCAGCAGTGTAGGTAGCTCCTACGAGCAGTACTTC.

This chain uses TRBV7-2 with TRBJ2-3; 8 bases fit TRBD2. The germline CDR1 and CDR2 sequences are SGHTA and FQGNSA. V was clipped by 1 base and J by 6 bases; unmatched bases: 6. The CDR3 length is 15 residues. CDR3 region: CASSLVRGGEDTQYF. CDR3 nucleotides: TGTGCCAGCAGCTTAGTTCGGGGGGGGGAGGATACGCAGTATTTT.

The chain links TRBV6-1 to TRBJ2-2, with TRBD2 as a possible D gene (5 bases). The CDR3 sequence is 12 residues long. Germline CDR1 is MNHNS and CDR2 is SASEGT. Trimming cost V 5 bases and J 5 bases, with 6 bases left between them. CDR3 coding DNA: TGTGCCAGCAGTCGGACTACCGGGGAGCTGTTTTTT. It encodes CASSRTTGELFF.

The chain carries TRBV2 and TRBJ2-7; TRBD2 is a possible D gene (6 bases). This CDR3 is built from 15 residues. V was trimmed by 6 bases and J by 1 base, leaving 16 bases between them. The germline gives CDR1 SNHLY, CDR2 FYNNEI. This chain's CDR3 is CASREGSLESYEQYF. CDR3 DNA: TGTGCCAGCAGGGAGGGTTCTCTGGAGTCCTACGAGCAGTACTTC. The complete variable domain, with remaining parts taken from reference TRBV2 and TRBJ2-7, reads EPEVTQTPSHQVTQMGQEVILRCVPISNHLYFYWYRQILGQKVEFLVSFYNNEISEKSEIFDDQFSVERPDGSNFTLKIRSTKLEDSAMYFCASREGSLESYEQYFGPGTRLTVT.

This chain joins TRBV5-6 and TRBJ2-5; tentatively, D is TRBD2 (7 bases). Germline CDR1 reads SGHDT; CDR2 reads YYEEEE. V was trimmed by 3 bases and J by 2 bases, leaving 14 bases between them. The CDR3 has 15 amino acids. The CDR3 region has the DNA TGTGCCAGCAGCTCCATAGGGGGGGGACAAGAGACCCAGTACTTC. Its translation is CASSSIGGGQETQYF. The variable domain in full, with the rest retrieved from reference TRBV5-6 and TRBJ2-5, is DAGVTQSPTHLIKTRGQQVTLRCSPKSGHDTVSWYQQALGQGPQFIFQYYEEEERQRGNFPDRFSGHQFPNYSSELNVNALLLGDSALYLCASSSIGGGQETQYFGPGTRLLVL.

The rearrangement links TRBV28 to TRBJ1-4; tentatively, D is TRBD1 (5 bases). Trimming took 4 bases from V and 1 from J, leaving 7 bases between them. The CDR3 loop spans 14 amino acids. Germline V gene sequence: CDR1 MDHEN, CDR2 SYDVKM. CDR3 amino acids: CASSSQGTNEKLFF. In nucleotides, the CDR3 is TGTGCCAGCAGTTCGCAGGGAACTAATGAAAAACTGTTTTTT.

The chain employs TRBV9 and TRBJ1-1; TRBD1 aligns across 9 bases. Germline lookup yields CDR1 SGDLS and CDR2 YYNGEE. This CDR3 contains 16 residues. V was clipped by 0 bases and J by 2 bases; unmatched bases: 5. CDR3 coding DNA: TGTGCCAGCAGCGTAGACGGGACAGGGCCTAACACTGAAGCTTTCTTT. Amino acid sequence: CASSVDGTGPNTEAFF.

The DNA of the CDR3 is TGTGCCAGCACCCCACCGGCAGGGCAGGGCACTGAAGCTTTCTTT. Residues: CASTPPAGQGTEAFF. The chain has TRBV13 and TRBJ1-1; a possible D gene is TRBD1 (5 bases). V was clipped by 7 bases and J by 4 bases, with 19 bases between them. The length of the CDR3 is 15 residues. The germline V gene encodes CDR1 PRHDT and CDR2 FYEKMQ (reference sequence).

The chain combines TRBV11-3 with TRBJ2-6; 7 bases match TRBD1. Trimming removed 1 base from V and 0 bases from J; junction bases left unmatched: 9. This CDR3 is 19 amino acids long. From germline, CDR1 is SGHNT and CDR2 YENEEA. This CDR3 reads CASSLGVQGVSSGANVLTF. The CDR3 bases are TGTGCCAGCAGCTTAGGGGTGCAGGGGGTGAGCTCTGGGGCCAACGTCCTGACTTTC.

This clone was seen just once. This sequence joins TRBV28 and TRBJ2-7; possibly TRBD2 for D (5 bases). CDR3 length: 16 residues. The germline V and J ends were trimmed by 4 bases and 3 bases, with 19 bases remaining between them. The V gene's germline CDR1 is MDHEN and CDR2 SYDVKM. This CDR3 reads CASSSGPPERSYEQYF. The CDR3 DNA sequence: TGTGCCAGCAGTTCGGGCCCTCCTGAGCGGAGCTACGAGCAGTACTTC. Drawing the rest from reference TRBV28 and TRBJ2-7, the complete variable domain is DVKVTQSSRYLVKRTGEKVFLECVQDMDHENMFWYRQDPGLGLRLIYFSYDVKMKEKGDIPEGYSVSREKKERFSLILESASTNQTSMYLCASSSGPPERSYEQYFGPGTRLTVT.

This clone was seen only once. The chain has TRBV5-1 and TRBJ1-6; the D gene is possibly TRBD1 (5 bases). The germline V gene encodes CDR1 SGHRS and CDR2 YFSETQ. Trimming cost V 3 bases and J 13 bases, with 14 bases left between them. The CDR3 consists of 13 residues. The chain's CDR3 is CASSSPGGYPLHF. The CDR3 DNA follows: TGCGCCAGCAGCTCGCCTGGGGGGTATCCCCTCCACTTT.

V gene TRBV21-1 combines with J gene TRBJ2-5; TRBD1, the D gene given by the table, was not confirmed from the DNA. TRBV21-1 is a documented pseudogene. There are 18 residues in the CDR3. CDR3 DNA: TGTGCCAGCAGCAAAAATTGGAGGAGACAGGCCTTCCAAGAGACCCAGTACTTC. Encoded protein: CASSKNWRRQAFQETQYF.

The V gene is TRBV7-8, the J gene TRBJ1-1; weak D call: TRBD1 (5 bases). The germline gives CDR1 SGHVS, CDR2 FQNEAQ. CDR3 size: 15 residues. Trimming cost V 2 bases and J 4 bases, with 14 bases left between them. CDR3 bases: TGTGCCAGCAGCTTATCCCGGTGGGGCGGCACTGAAGCTTTCTTT. Its protein is CASSLSRWGGTEAFF.

The rearrangement uses TRBV5-6 and TRBJ2-1, with 14 positions matching TRBD2. V lost 4 bases to trimming and J lost 6 bases; unmatched junction nucleotides: 6. There are 16 residues in the CDR3. Germline loops: CDR1 SGHDT, CDR2 YYEEEE. The CDR3 sequence is CASSEGTSGSFNEQFF. For the CDR3, the DNA is TGTGCCAGCAGCGAGGGGACTAGCGGGAGTTTCAATGAGCAGTTCTTC.